Shown below are 10 T cell receptor beta chains from a single sample sequenced in a study of beta chain bispecific antibodies for T cell cancers. Whole-study results and caveats: The TRBV12-3 share of total TRBV signal fell roughly 99% after anti-TRBV12 rather than anti-CD19 exposure. Most targeted TRBV signal came from the leukemia cell line cells, not normal T cells.

For these TCRs, the target antigens are not known. MiXCR was run by TCRdb on the 5' RACE reads, yielding one entry per CDR3 protein. The sample lists tens of thousands of distinct CDR3 sequences, approximately 2.2% seen once, with 4.5% to 6.5% in the top ten. Either OKT3 anti-CD3 antibody or CD3/CD28 beads expanded T cells from blood mononuclear cells over roughly 3 days. This sample comprised healthy donor T cells cultured with leukemia cells, obtained from a culture containing a bispecific antibody targeting TCR Vbeta12. These receptor sequences come from a human donor in good health. Some clones in this sample may be carry-over from other donors' samples.

The chain recombines TRBV5-1 with TRBJ1-2, with D possibly being TRBD1 (5 bases). With 4 bases removed from V and 0 bases from J, the gap between germline ends came to 10 bases. CDR3 length equals 14 residues. Germline CDR1 is SGHRS and CDR2 is YFSETQ. The CDR3 DNA reads as TGCGCCAGCAGCGAAGCAGGGTCTAACTATGGCTACACCTTC. Protein: CASSEAGSNYGYTF.

This clonotype was detected many times. The rearrangement links TRBV15 to TRBJ1-2; 7 bases align to TRBD1. Germline lookup yields CDR1 LNHNV and CDR2 YYDKDF (reference sequence). CDR3 length: 15 amino acids. V was clipped by 5 bases and J by 4 bases; unmatched bases: 10. The DNA for the CDR3 is TGTGCCACCAGCGGGGAGACAGGGATTATCTATGGCTACACCTTC. Translating gives CATSGETGIIYGYTF.

On this clonotype: A read error may explain this, as a much larger clone is one base away. The V call is TRBV29-1, the J call TRBJ1-1; D is uncertain. CDR3 length equals 13 residues. The germline V gene encodes CDR1 SQVTM and CDR2 ANQGSEA. This chain's CDR3 is CSVEDLRNTEALF. In DNA, the CDR3 is TGCAGCGTTGAAGATCTCAGGAACACTGAAGCTTTGTTT.

This clonotype was seen at least ten times. V is TRBV2 and J is TRBJ1-3; unclear D gene. CDR3 size: 11 residues. V shed 1 base and J shed 10 bases, with 5 bases lying between them. Germline V gene lookup returns CDR1 SNHLY and CDR2 FYNNEI. CDR3 protein: CASSEDHTIYF. For the CDR3, the DNA is TGTGCCAGCAGTGAAGACCATACCATATATTTT.

By frequency in the sample, this clonotype is medium-sized (0.01 to 0.1%). The J gene is TRBJ2-1, the V gene TRBV9, with 9 bases matching TRBD2. The CDR3 extends over 13 amino acids. Losses at the gene ends were 1 base for V and 7 bases for J; bases not matched to a gene: 0. The germline CDR1 and CDR2 sequences are SGDLS and YYNGEE. The CDR3 protein is CASSVLAGNEQFF. In nucleotides, the CDR3 is TGTGCCAGCAGCGTACTAGCGGGGAATGAGCAGTTCTTC.

In this sample, this clonotype turned up many times. The chain combines TRBV7-3 with TRBJ2-5; D is possibly TRBD2 (5 bases). In germline, CDR1 is SGHTA, CDR2 FQGTGA. This CDR3 has 16 amino acids. Trimming left V 2 bases short and J 1 base short, with 14 bases between. CDR3 sequence reads: CASSLLGGPSQETQYF. The CDR3 coding sequence is TGTGCCAGCAGCTTATTAGGAGGTCCCTCCCAAGAGACCCAGTACTTC.

The chain has TRBV5-4 and TRBJ2-7; weak D call: TRBD1 (6 bases). This CDR3 region has 14 residues. CDR1 is SGHNT and CDR2 is YYREEE in the germline V gene (reference sequence). V was pared by 5 bases and J by 6 bases, with 18 bases between. The CDR3 region is CASRSGAGVSEQYF. The CDR3 DNA reads TGTGCCAGCAGATCCGGGGCAGGGGTAAGCGAGCAGTACTTC.

This clonotype was counted at least ten times. The genes are TRBV2 and TRBJ2-3; the D gene could be TRBD1 or TRBD2 (5 bases each). With 4 bases removed from V and 2 bases from J, the gap between germline ends came to 13 bases. Germline V lookup: CDR1 SNHLY, CDR2 FYNNEI. The CDR3 is made up of 15 amino acids. The CDR3 sequence is CASSAGTVNTDTQYF. DNA of the CDR3: TGTGCCAGCAGTGCGGGGACGGTCAACACAGATACGCAGTATTTT. Full variable domain (missing parts from reference TRBV2 and TRBJ2-3): EPEVTQTPSHQVTQMGQEVILRCVPISNHLYFYWYRQILGQKVEFLVSFYNNEISEKSEIFDDQFSVERPDGSNFTLKIRSTKLEDSAMYFCASSAGTVNTDTQYFGPGTRLTVL.

This clonotype was counted at least ten times. J is TRBJ1-5 and V is TRBV6-5; 9 bases map to TRBD1. Germline CDR1 is MNHEY and CDR2 is SVGAGI. The CDR3 length is 15 residues. V trimming: 6 bases; J trimming: 4 bases; junction bases outside the gene matches: 7. For the CDR3, the DNA is TGTGCCAGCAGGTCGGGACAGGGAAAGAATCAGCCCCAGCATTTT. Translating it yields CASRSGQGKNQPQHF.

This clonotype was counted at least ten times. The chain joins TRBV4-2 to TRBJ2-7; unclear D gene. This CDR3 contains 15 residues. Germline V lookup: CDR1 LGHNA, CDR2 YNFKEQ. V lost 1 base to trimming and J lost 1 base, with 11 bases between them. CDR3 sequence reads: CASSQGAERSYEQYF. In DNA form, the CDR3 reads TGTGCCAGCAGCCAAGGGGCAGAAAGATCCTACGAGCAGTACTTC.